This entry lists 8 T cell receptor beta chains sequenced from one sample in a study of CD8 T cells in Susac syndrome. With random hexamers, reverse transcription was performed on roughly 0.5 to 1 ug of RNA. TCRdb passed the immunoSEQ multiplex PCR reads through MiXCR, listing each CDR3 protein once. The data hold around 230,000 distinct CDR3 sequences, with about 95% observed a single time. The sample consisted of CD4+ T cells from PBMCs. These receptors were taken from a human donor with Susac syndrome.

The CDR3 DNA is TGCAGTGCCACACAACGGGACAGGGGATACGGCTACACCTTC. It encodes CSATQRDRGYGYTF. The chain links TRBV20-1 to TRBJ1-2; 10 nucleotides match TRBD1. Germline CDR1 is DFQATT and CDR2 is SNEGSKA (reference sequence). The CDR3 length is 14 residues. With 6 bases clipped from V and 8 bases from J, the junction kept 12 bases outside the gene matches.

The chain uses TRBV11-2 and TRBJ2-7; possibly TRBD1 for D (6 bases). Trimming stripped 8 bases from V and 2 bases from J, with 19 bases between. The CDR3 consists of 15 residues. Germline V gives CDR1 SGHAT, CDR2 FQNNGV. The CDR3 sequence is CASGRGARRPYEQYF. The DNA for the CDR3 is TGTGCCAGCGGCAGGGGCGCACGCAGACCCTACGAGCAGTACTTC.

V usage is TRBV7-9 and J usage is TRBJ1-1; possible D gene TRBD1, 5 bases. This CDR3 comprises 14 residues. The germline V gene encodes CDR1 SEHNR and CDR2 FQNEAQ (reference sequence). The V end was cut by 1 base, the J end by 6 bases, with 12 bases between. The CDR3, as DNA: TGTGCCAGCAGCTTAGGGGGACTGGGTGCTGAAGCTTTCTTT. This translates into CASSLGGLGAEAFF.

The J gene is TRBJ2-7, the V gene TRBV6-6; D call uncertain. CDR1 and CDR2 from the germline V gene are MNHNY and SVGAGI (reference sequence). V lost 0 bases, J lost 7 bases, and 7 bases lay in between. The CDR3 contains 12 residues. For the CDR3, the DNA is TGTGCCAGCAGTTACTCGGCGGTAGAGCAGTACTTC. This sequence encodes CASSYSAVEQYF.

The chain combines TRBV4-1 with TRBJ1-5, with D possibly being TRBD1 (6 bases). The CDR3 runs to 15 residues. The germline V gene has CDR1 MGHRA and CDR2 YSYEKL. V lost 5 bases and J lost 2, with 13 bases in between. The CDR3 region has the DNA TGCGCCAGCAGCGAGGGGGGCGCGGGCAATCAGCCCCAGCATTTT. Translated, it gives CASSEGGAGNQPQHF.

Written as DNA, the CDR3 is TGTGCCTGGAGTGCAGGCCTCAATCAGCCCCAGCATTTT. Translation: CAWSAGLNQPQHF. The V call is TRBV30, the J call TRBJ1-5; D gene uncertain. The length of the CDR3 is 13 residues. Germline V lookup: CDR1 GTSNPN, CDR2 SVGIG (reference sequence). V lost 1 base, J lost 3 bases, and 7 bases lay in between.

The V and J genes are TRBV9 and TRBJ2-4, with D tentatively TRBD2 (5 bases). Germline loops: CDR1 SGDLS, CDR2 YYNGEE. The CDR3 contains 13 residues. The ends were cut back, 2 bases at V and 8 bases at J, with 11 bases in the middle. CDR3 in amino acids: CASSVNSGDIQYF. CDR3 nucleotides: TGTGCCAGCAGCGTTAATTCCGGGGACATTCAGTACTTC.

The chain couples TRBV20-1 to TRBJ1-5; D not resolved. The V end was cut by 3 bases, the J end by 2 bases, with 8 bases between. The CDR3 runs 13 residues. Germline V gene data show CDR1 as DFQATT and CDR2 as SNEGSKA (reference sequence). The CDR3 loop reads CSASRLGNQPQHF. The DNA of the CDR3 is TGCAGTGCTAGCCGACTGGGCAATCAGCCCCAGCATTTT.